This T cell receptor (beta chain) originates from a study of blood T cell repertoires in COVID-19. Assignment of participants to cohorts was predicated upon participant-reported clinical history. The protocol was immunoSEQ multiplex PCR, while the TCRdb copy is restricted to in-frame clones and leaves out a portion. The sample has roughly 200,000 clones; 85% are singletons. V lost 3 bases to trimming and J lost 2 bases, with 7 bases between them. Germline CDR1 is LNHDA and CDR2 is SQIVND (reference sequence). The CDR3 is made up of 13 amino acids. This clonotype was sampled from a man aged 35 to 55 who had recovered from COVID-19. The sequenced sample was PBMCs or T cells enriched from blood (not recorded which). J is TRBJ1-1 and V is TRBV19; unclear D gene. DNA for the CDR3: TGTGCCAGTAGTATCGCACATAACACTGAAGCTTTCTTT. Its translation is CASSIAHNTEAFF.